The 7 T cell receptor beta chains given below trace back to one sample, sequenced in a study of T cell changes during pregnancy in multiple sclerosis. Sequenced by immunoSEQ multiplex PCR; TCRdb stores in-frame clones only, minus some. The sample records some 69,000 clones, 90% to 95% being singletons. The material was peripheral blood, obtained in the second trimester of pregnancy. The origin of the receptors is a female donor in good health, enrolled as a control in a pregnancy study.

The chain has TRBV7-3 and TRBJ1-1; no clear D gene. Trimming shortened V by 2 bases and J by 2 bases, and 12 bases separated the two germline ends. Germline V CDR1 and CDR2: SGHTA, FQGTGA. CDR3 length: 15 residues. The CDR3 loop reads CASSLGGQANTEAFF. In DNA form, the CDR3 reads TGTGCCAGCAGCTTAGGAGGGCAGGCCAACACTGAAGCTTTCTTT.

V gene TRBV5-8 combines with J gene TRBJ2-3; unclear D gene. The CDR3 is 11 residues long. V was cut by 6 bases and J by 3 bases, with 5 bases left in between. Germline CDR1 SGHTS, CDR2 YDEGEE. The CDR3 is CASTRTDTQYF. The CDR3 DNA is TGTGCCAGCACCCGGACAGATACGCAGTATTTT.

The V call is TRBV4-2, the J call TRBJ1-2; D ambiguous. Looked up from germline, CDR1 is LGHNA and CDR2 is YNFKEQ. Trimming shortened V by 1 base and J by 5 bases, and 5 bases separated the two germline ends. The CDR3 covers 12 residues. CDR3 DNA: TGTGCCAGCAGCCAAGCCCATTATGGCTACACCTTC. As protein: CASSQAHYGYTF.

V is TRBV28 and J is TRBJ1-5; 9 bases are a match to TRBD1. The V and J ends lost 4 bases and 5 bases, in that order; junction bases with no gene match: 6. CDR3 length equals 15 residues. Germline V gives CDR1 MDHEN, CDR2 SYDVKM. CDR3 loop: CASSSRDRDYQPQHF. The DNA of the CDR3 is TGTGCCAGCAGTTCCCGGGACAGGGACTATCAGCCCCAGCATTTT.

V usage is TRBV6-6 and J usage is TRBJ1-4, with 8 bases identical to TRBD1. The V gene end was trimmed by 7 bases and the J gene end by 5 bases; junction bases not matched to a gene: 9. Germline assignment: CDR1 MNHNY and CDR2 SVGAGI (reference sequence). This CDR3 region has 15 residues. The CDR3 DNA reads TGTGCCAGCACCGGTGGCAGGGGGCGGAATGAAAAACTGTTTTTT. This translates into CASTGGRGRNEKLFF.

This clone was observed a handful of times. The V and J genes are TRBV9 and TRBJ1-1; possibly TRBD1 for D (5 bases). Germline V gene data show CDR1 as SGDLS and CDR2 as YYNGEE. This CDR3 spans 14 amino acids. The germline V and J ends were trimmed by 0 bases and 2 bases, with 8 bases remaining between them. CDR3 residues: CASSVVGANTEAFF. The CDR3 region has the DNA TGTGCCAGCAGCGTAGTAGGGGCTAACACTGAAGCTTTCTTT. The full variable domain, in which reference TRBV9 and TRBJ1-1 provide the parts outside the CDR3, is DSGVTQTPKHLITATGQRVTLRCSPRSGDLSVYWYQQSLDQGLQFLIQYYNGEERAKGNILERFSAQQFPDLHSELNLSSLELGDSALYFCASSVVGANTEAFFGQGTRLTVV.

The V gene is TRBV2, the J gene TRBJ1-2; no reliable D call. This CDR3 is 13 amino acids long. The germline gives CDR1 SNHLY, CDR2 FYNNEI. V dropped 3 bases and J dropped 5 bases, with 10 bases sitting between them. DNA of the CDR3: TGTGCCAGCAGTGAGCGGCAGATTTATGGCTACACCTTC. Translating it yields CASSERQIYGYTF.